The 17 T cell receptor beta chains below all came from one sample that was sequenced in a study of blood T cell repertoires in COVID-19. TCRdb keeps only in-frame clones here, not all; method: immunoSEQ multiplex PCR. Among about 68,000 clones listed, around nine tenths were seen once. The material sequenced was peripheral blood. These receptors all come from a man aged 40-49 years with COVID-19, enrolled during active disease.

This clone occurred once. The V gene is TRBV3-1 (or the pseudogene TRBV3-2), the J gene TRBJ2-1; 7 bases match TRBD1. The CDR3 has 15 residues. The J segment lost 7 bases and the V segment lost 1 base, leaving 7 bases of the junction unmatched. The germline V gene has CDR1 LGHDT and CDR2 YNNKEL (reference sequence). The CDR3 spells CASSQGFYRGNEQFF. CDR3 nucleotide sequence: TGTGCCAGCAGCCAAGGATTTTACAGGGGTAATGAGCAGTTCTTC.

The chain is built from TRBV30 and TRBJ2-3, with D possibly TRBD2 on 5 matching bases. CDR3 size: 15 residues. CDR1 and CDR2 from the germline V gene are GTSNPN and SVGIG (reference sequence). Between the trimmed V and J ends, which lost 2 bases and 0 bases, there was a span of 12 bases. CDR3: CAWSIGLLSTDTQYF. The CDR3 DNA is TGTGCCTGGAGTATCGGACTCCTTAGCACAGATACGCAGTATTTT.

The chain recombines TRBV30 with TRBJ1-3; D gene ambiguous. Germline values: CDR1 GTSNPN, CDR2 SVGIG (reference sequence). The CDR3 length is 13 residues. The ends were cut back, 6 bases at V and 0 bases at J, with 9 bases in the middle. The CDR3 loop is CACMRSSGNTIYF. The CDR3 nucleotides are TGTGCCTGTATGAGGAGCTCTGGAAACACCATATATTTT. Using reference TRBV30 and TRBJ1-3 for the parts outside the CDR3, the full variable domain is SQTIHQWPATLVQPVGSPLSLECTVEGTSNPNLYWYRQAAGRGLQLLFYSVGIGQISSEVPQNLSASRPQDRQFILSSKKLLLSDSGFYLCACMRSSGNTIYFGEGSWLTVV.

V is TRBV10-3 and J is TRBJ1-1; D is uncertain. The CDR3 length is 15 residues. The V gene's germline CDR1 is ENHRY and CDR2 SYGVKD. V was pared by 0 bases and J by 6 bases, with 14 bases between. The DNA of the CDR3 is TGTGCCATCAGTGAGTCAGGAGGGTGGATAGCTGAAGCTTTCTTT. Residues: CAISESGGWIAEAFF.

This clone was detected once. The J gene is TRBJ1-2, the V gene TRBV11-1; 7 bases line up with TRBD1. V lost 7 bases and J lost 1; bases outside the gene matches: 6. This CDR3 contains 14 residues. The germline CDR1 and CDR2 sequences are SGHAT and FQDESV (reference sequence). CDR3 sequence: CASTNRDSNYGYTF. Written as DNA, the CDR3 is TGTGCCAGCACCAATAGGGACAGTAACTATGGCTACACCTTC. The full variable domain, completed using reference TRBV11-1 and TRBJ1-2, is EAEVAQSPRYKITEKSQAVAFWCDPISGHATLYWYRQILGQGPELLVQFQDESVVDDSQLPKDRFSAERLKGVDSTLKIQPAELGDSAMYLCASTNRDSNYGYTFGSGTRLTVV.

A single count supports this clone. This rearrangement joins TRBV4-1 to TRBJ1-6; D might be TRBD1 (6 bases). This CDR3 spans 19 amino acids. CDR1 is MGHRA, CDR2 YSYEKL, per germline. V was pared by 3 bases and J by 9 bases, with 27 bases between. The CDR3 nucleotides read TGCGCCAGCAGCCAGGAGACGACACTTCCGGGACAAGTAGGTTCACCCCTCCACTTT. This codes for CASSQETTLPGQVGSPLHF.

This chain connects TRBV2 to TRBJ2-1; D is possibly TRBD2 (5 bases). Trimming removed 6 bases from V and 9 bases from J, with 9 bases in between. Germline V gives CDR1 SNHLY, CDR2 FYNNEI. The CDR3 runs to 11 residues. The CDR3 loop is CASRLEGEQFF. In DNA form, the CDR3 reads TGTGCCAGCAGGCTAGAGGGTGAGCAGTTCTTC.

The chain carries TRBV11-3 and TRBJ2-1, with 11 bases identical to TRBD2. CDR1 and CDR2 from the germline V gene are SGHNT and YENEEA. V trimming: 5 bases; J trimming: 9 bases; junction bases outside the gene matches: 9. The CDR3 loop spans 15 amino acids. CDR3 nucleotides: TGTGCCAGCAGCATCTTTAGCGGGGGGGCCGGTGAGCAGTTCTTC. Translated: CASSIFSGGAGEQFF.

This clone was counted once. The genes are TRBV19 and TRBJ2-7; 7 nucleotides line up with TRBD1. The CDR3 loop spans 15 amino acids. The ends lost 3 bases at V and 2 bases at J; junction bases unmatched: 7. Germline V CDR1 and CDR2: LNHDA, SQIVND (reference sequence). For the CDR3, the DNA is TGTGCCAGTAGTATCCCGGGACAGTCTACCTACGAGCAGTACTTC. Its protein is CASSIPGQSTYEQYF.

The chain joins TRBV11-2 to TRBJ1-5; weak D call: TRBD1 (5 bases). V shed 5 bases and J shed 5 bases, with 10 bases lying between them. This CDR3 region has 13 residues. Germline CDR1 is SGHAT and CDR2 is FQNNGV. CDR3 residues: CASSLEGDQPQHF. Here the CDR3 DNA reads TGTGCCAGCAGCCTTGAAGGGGATCAGCCCCAGCATTTT. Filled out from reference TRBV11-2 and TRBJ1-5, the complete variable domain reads EAGVAQSPRYKIIEKRQSVAFWCNPISGHATLYWYQQILGQGPKLLIQFQNNGVVDDSQLPKDRFSAERLKGVDSTLKIQPAKLEDSAVYLCASSLEGDQPQHFGDGTRLSIL.

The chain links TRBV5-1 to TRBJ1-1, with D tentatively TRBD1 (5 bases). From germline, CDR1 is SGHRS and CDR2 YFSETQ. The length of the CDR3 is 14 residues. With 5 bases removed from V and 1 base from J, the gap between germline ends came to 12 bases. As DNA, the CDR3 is TGCGCCAGCAGGCGGGGGGGAGAGAACACTGAAGCTTTCTTT. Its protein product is CASRRGGENTEAFF.

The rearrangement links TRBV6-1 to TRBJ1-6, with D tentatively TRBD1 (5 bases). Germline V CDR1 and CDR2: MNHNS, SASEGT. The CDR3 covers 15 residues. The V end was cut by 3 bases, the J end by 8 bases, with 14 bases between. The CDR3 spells CASSDVTGPHSPLHF. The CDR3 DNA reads TGTGCCAGCAGTGACGTAACAGGCCCCCATTCACCCCTCCACTTT.

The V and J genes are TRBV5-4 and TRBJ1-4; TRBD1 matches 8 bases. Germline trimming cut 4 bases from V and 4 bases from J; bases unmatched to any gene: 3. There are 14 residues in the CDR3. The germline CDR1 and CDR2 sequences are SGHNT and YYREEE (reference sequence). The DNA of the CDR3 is TGTGCCAGCAGCCAGGGACAGGTTAATGAAAAACTGTTTTTT. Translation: CASSQGQVNEKLFF.

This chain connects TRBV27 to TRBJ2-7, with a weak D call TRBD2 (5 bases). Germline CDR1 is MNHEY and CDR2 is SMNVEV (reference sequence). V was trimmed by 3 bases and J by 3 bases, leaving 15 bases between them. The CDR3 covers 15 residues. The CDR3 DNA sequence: TGTGCCAGCAGTTTGTCGGGAATAACAAACTACGAGCAGTACTTC. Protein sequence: CASSLSGITNYEQYF.

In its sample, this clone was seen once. The CDR3 protein is CASRQTSVTTHYEQYF. In DNA form, the CDR3 reads TGTGCAAGTCGCCAGACATCAGTAACAACTCACTACGAGCAGTACTTC. J is TRBJ2-7 and V is TRBV12-2; TRBD1, as called in the table, went unchecked against the DNA. TRBV12-2 is tagged as a pseudogene. The CDR3 extends over 16 amino acids.

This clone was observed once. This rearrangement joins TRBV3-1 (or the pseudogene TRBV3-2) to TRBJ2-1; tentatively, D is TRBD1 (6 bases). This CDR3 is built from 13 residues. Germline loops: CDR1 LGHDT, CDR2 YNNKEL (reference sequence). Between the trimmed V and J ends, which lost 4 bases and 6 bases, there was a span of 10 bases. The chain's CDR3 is CASSLGGINEQFF. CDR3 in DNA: TGTGCCAGCAGCCTTGGGGGCATCAATGAGCAGTTCTTC.

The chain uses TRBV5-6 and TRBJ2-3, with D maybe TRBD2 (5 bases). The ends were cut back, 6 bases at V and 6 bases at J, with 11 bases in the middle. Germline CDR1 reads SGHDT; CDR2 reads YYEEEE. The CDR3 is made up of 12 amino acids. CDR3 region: CASTLWEDTQYF. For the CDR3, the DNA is TGTGCCAGCACCCTATGGGAGGATACGCAGTATTTT.